A single sample gave rise to the 11 T cell receptor beta chains below, sequenced in a study of blood T cells in healthy people across ages. The authors ran a second PCR of about 7 to 11 cycles using a sample-barcoded 5' primer and a J-beta primer mix. Each CDR3 protein gets one entry after TCRdb re-called the 5' RACE reads with MiXCR. The top ten clones hold about 8% of a sample with around 1,700,000 distinct CDR3 sequences, roughly 27% of them seen once. Sequenced sample: blood. These receptors all come from a woman aged 25 to 39 in good health.

The V call is TRBV4-2, the J call TRBJ1-1; 7 nucleotides line up with TRBD1. CDR3 length equals 15 residues. With V trimmed by 1 base and J by 3 bases, 5 bases remained unmatched. Germline V gene sequence: CDR1 LGHNA, CDR2 YNFKEQ. The CDR3 sequence is CASSQADRAYTEAFF. CDR3 nucleotides: TGTGCCAGCAGCCAAGCCGACAGGGCTTACACTGAAGCTTTCTTT.

This clonotype occurred a few times. The chain carries TRBV29-1 and TRBJ1-1; D unclear. Germline assignment: CDR1 SQVTM and CDR2 ANQGSEA. This CDR3 has 13 residues. The germline V and J ends were trimmed by 4 bases and 0 bases, with 9 bases remaining between them. CDR3 protein: CSVVPSLNTEAFF. CDR3 nucleotides: TGCAGCGTTGTTCCGTCCCTGAACACTGAAGCTTTCTTT.

This clonotype was picked up many times. The chain links TRBV6-4 to TRBJ2-1; no reliable D call. CDR3 length equals 14 residues. Per the germline V gene, CDR1 is MRHNA and CDR2 is SNTAGT. The V gene lost 2 bases and the J gene lost 10 bases, with 15 bases spanning the gap. CDR3 bases: TGTGCCAGCAGTGACCGCCCTTACGATTGGGAGCAGTTCTTC. Translating gives CASSDRPYDWEQFF.

This clonotype was counted many times. CDR3 DNA: TGTGCCAGCAGTTTATCGCCAGCGGGCTACGAGCAGTACTTC. Its translation: CASSLSPAGYEQYF. The chain couples TRBV28 to TRBJ2-7; D may be TRBD2 (6 bases). In germline, CDR1 is MDHEN, CDR2 SYDVKM. Trimming stripped 1 base from V and 3 bases from J, with 10 bases between. CDR3 size: 14 residues.

This chain links TRBV15 with TRBJ1-5; D gene ambiguous. Trimming took off 8 bases at V and 9 bases at J, with 14 bases between the two ends. The V gene's germline CDR1 is LNHNV and CDR2 YYDKDF (reference sequence). CDR3 size: 12 residues. The CDR3 bases are TGTGCCACCTCTCCCTCCCGTGCGCCCCAGCATTTT. It encodes CATSPSRAPQHF.

The V gene is TRBV5-1, the J gene TRBJ2-3, with 8 bases fitting TRBD2. V was pared by 4 bases and J by 6 bases, with 7 bases of the junction left unmatched. The CDR3 length is 14 residues. Germline CDR1 reads SGHRS; CDR2 reads YFSETQ. The CDR3 DNA follows: TGCGCCAGCAGCAGGAGCGGGGGAGTTGATACGCAGTATTTT. Translating gives CASSRSGGVDTQYF. Complete variable domain (other parts from reference TRBV5-1 and TRBJ2-3): KAGVTQTPRYLIKTRGQQVTLSCSPISGHRSVSWYQQTPGQGLQFLFEYFSETQRNKGNFPGRFSGRQFSNSRSEMNVSTLELGDSALYLCASSRSGGVDTQYFGPGTRLTVL.

This clonotype was seen a few times. The rearrangement uses TRBV18 and TRBJ1-1; D not certain. This CDR3 region has 15 residues. CDR1 KGHSH and CDR2 LQKENI come from the germline V gene. Trimming took off 2 bases at V and 1 base at J, with 11 bases between the two ends. Here the CDR3 reads CASSPTRGTNTEAFF. The CDR3 DNA reads TGTGCCAGCTCACCAACACGGGGAACGAACACTGAAGCTTTCTTT.

In this sample, this clonotype turned up a few times. CDR3 in DNA: TGTGCCACCGATGAGCGTCAGGGCGATGAGCAGTTCTTC. The encoded protein is CATDERQGDEQFF. This rearrangement joins TRBV6-2 or TRBV6-3 to TRBJ2-1; maybe TRBD1 (5 bases). From germline, CDR1 is MNHEY and CDR2 SVGEGT. Trimming left V 10 bases short and J 8 bases short, with 18 bases between. This CDR3 is built from 13 residues.

V is TRBV7-9 and J is TRBJ2-1, with D possibly being TRBD1 or TRBD2 (5 bases each). The V gene's germline CDR1 is SEHNR and CDR2 FQNEAQ (reference sequence). The CDR3 runs 13 residues. The ends were cut back, 1 base at V and 10 bases at J, with 11 bases in the middle. The CDR3 here is CASSLGQGPEQFF. In DNA, the CDR3 is TGTGCCAGCAGCTTAGGTCAGGGACCCGAGCAGTTCTTC.

The chain uses TRBV2 and TRBJ1-6, with TRBD1 identical over 7 bases. The J segment lost 6 bases and the V segment lost 8 bases, leaving 4 bases of the junction unmatched. Germline CDR1 is SNHLY and CDR2 is FYNNEI. The CDR3 contains 13 residues. The CDR3 DNA is TGTGCCAGCGGGGACAGCCGTAATTCACCCCTCCACTTT. As protein: CASGDSRNSPLHF.

This clonotype was detected ten times or more. The chain joins TRBV12-3 or TRBV12-4 to TRBJ2-7; 10 bases map to TRBD1. This CDR3 has 15 amino acids. Trimming removed 3 bases from V and 6 bases from J; junction bases left unmatched: 8. The CDR3 DNA follows: TGTGCCAGCAGTTTGGGGGGACAGGGGATCTCCGAGCAGTACTTC. Its translation: CASSLGGQGISEQYF.